This T cell receptor (beta chain) was captured in a study of OX40 agonist ivuxolimab in advanced cancers. Study information: Patients with hepatocellular carcinoma, melanoma, renal cell or head and neck cancer made up the dose-escalation patients.

Overall study findings and caveats: More expanded clones were seen, on average, in CD8+ T cells than in CD4+.

Clones were sequenced by immunoSEQ multiplex PCR, and TCRdb holds only the in-frame ones, with some missing. The sample lists roughly 70,000 clones, 70% to 90% occurring once. On this clone itself: The antigen remains unidentified.

CDR3 length: 15 amino acids. Germline CDR1 and CDR2: SGHDN and FVKESK. V lost 4 bases, J lost 4 bases, and 14 bases lay in between. The gene calls are TRBV14 and TRBJ1-3; D is unclear. The origin of this receptor is an adult with an advanced solid tumor such as melanoma, head and neck, liver or kidney cancer. The source was CD4+ or CD8+ T cells sorted from blood, collected in a trial of the OX40 agonist ivuxolimab. In nucleotides, the CDR3 is TGTGCCAGCAGCCTACAGACCATTGGAGGAAACACCATATATTTT. It specifies CASSLQTIGGNTIYF. Full variable domain (rest looked up from reference TRBV14 and TRBJ1-3): EAGVTQFPSHSVIEKGQTVTLRCDPISGHDNLYWYRRVMGKEIKFLLHFVKESKQDESGMPNNRFLAERTGGTYSTLKVQPAELEDSGVYFCASSLQTIGGNTIYFGEGSWLTVV.